This T cell receptor (beta chain) was observed in a study of T cells in Graves' hyperthyroidism and ophthalmopathy (dated by TCRdb to about 2019). Describing the broader study: A discovery cohort of about 96 patients, roughly 45 with Graves' ophthalmopathy and 55 to 60 with stable Graves' hyperthyroidism, was used to find distinguishing TCR V-J signatures. Whether ophthalmopathy could be predicted prospectively was tested in an independent validation cohort made up of under 20 hyperthyroidism patients plus 17 patients who later progressed to ophthalmopathy. The approximately 90 discovery patients were divided at random into training and test sets in a 7:3 ratio. The study also compared thyroid tissue and blood T-cell repertoires from several Graves' hyperthyroidism patients. Once sampling was done, hyperthyroidism patients were given methimazole at a starting dose of 30 mg daily, whereas ophthalmopathy patients were given high-dose intravenous methylprednisolone. According to the paper, TCR Vbeta CDR3 sequencing was carried out on over 130 peripheral blood samples, which came from around 43 ophthalmopathy, 75 to 80 hyperthyroidism and roughly 17 progressor patients. The investigation overall reported the following: No statistical method was used to set the sample size in advance, and investigators knew the group allocation. Blood samples also contained most of the expanded thyroid clonotypes (frequency above 0.001), which suggests that blood repertoires may reflect thyroid immune responses. In cross-validation, a model built on a 13 V-J signature told ophthalmopathy apart from stable hyperthyroidism with approximately 91% sensitivity and about 81% specificity, and in testing the same model reached 80%/75%. In validation, progression to ophthalmopathy was predicted by the model with more than 65% sensitivity and 72.22% specificity, a median of roughly 6.4 months before onset.

A note on this clonotype: Its antigen has not been determined. Base-call qualities are not available, and no considerably larger clone is one nucleotide away.

Clipping removes 5 bases from V and 5 bases from J, with 5 as the unmatched junction base count. As encoded in the germline V gene, CDR1 is SQVTM while CDR2 is ANQGSEA. Including cysteine and phenylalanine, the CDR3 has 15 amino acids. The retained sequence is limited to the CDR3, 45 bases, with the frame set at the first base. The TCR beta CDR3 regions were amplified from the RNA transcripts. For the first round of RT-PCR on the TCR CDR3, the HTBI primer set was used together with the Qiagen OneStep RT-PCR kit. The libraries were constructed in a second round of multiplex PCR and then size-selected and purified. The libraries were sequenced on an Illumina HiSeq2000 using paired-end 100 bp reads. Under the source paper's analysis protocol: Raw data were processed with SOAPnuke, discarding reads with adapters, uncalled bases, mean Phred below 15, or no exact constant-primer or identifier match. High-quality paired reads were merged with COPE v1.2.5, and unique nucleotide sequences were defined as clonotypes. MiTCR v1.1 was used to align the clonotypes against IMGT TRBV, TRBD and TRBJ reference segments. Only V-J combinations with frequency above 0.0001, covering roughly 99% of repertoires, were analysed. A TCS score was defined as the ratio of F50 (clonal expansion) to E x V (chaos), with BLOSUM62-based TCRdist applied between CDR3 peptides within each V-J. Welch's t-statistics and random forest reduced fewer than 600 V-J features to roughly 13, which were used in a naive Bayes classifier (R e1071). In-frame beta chains were kept once TCRdb had trimmed the public reads at Q25 with fastp and called clones with MiXCR. One record per CDR3 amino acid sequence lists the most common genes and DNA. The V and J calls reflect TCRdb's pipeline rather than the authors' work. The sample profile shows around 540,000 distinct CDR3 sequences; approximately 44% of them were found once. Just over 8% of the sample belongs to the ten largest clones.

Graves' hyperthyroidism was defined as stable when no progression to ophthalmopathy occurred over 18 months of follow-up. Hyperthyroidism patients were newly diagnosed, with disease duration under 2 months, and aged 18 to 65 years. Exclusion was applied to patients with uncontrolled infections, other autoimmune diseases, pregnancy or lactation. Diagnoses relied on clinical symptoms, serum thyroxine and TRAb, thyroid ultrasound and orbital computed tomography. Total RNA was extracted using Trizol reagent, and RNA quality was assessed on an Agilent 2100 Bioanalyzer. The sample was peripheral blood or thyroid tissue (not recorded which). The clonotype comes from a woman in her late teens or twenties with Graves' hyperthyroidism. Donor details come from another sample of the same person, matched by shared clones. The V and J genes are TRBV29-1 and TRBJ2-6; a stretch of 11 junction bases matches TRBD1. CDR3 region: CSVWTGGLWANVLTF. DNA sequence: TGCAGCGTTTGGACAGGGGGCCTCTGGGCCAACGTCCTGACTTTC.